The 23 T cell receptor beta chains below all came from one sample that was sequenced in a study of TIL therapy for anti-PD-1-resistant metastatic lung cancer. Described time point: pre-treatment sample, taken before nivolumab and TIL therapy. Tumor tissue came from excised metastases, mostly pleural nodules or supraclavicular lymph nodes. Sequencing used immunoSEQ v3. The data were produced by immunoSEQ multiplex PCR, yet TCRdb's version contains in-frame clones alone and is incomplete. The table lists tens of thousands of clones, less than 85% of them singletons, with roughly 6% in the top ten. Sequenced material: tumor tissue, taken at baseline. All receptors come from a person between 25 and 80 years old with non-small cell lung cancer.

This clone was counted between two and nine times. The chain uses TRBV7-9 and TRBJ2-1, with 12 bases identical to TRBD2. Germline V gives CDR1 SEHNR, CDR2 FQNEAQ (reference sequence). J gave up 8 bases and V 3 bases, and 2 bases lay outside the gene matches. This CDR3 is 14 amino acids long. CDR3 loop: CASSLTSGSYEQFF. The CDR3 DNA reads as TGTGCCAGCAGCTTGACTAGCGGGAGCTATGAGCAGTTCTTC. The full variable domain, with the rest looked up from reference TRBV7-9 and TRBJ2-1, is DTGVSQNPRHKITKRGQNVTFRCDPISEHNRLYWYRQTLGQGPEFLTYFQNEAQLEKSRLLSDRFSAERPKGSFSTLEIQRTEQGDSAMYLCASSLTSGSYEQFFGPGTRLTVL.

About this clone: At one boundary the junction diverges from the germline segment, which might be a read error. The chain carries TRBV7-7 and TRBJ2-5, with 8 nucleotides matching TRBD2. In germline, CDR1 is SSHAT, CDR2 FNYEAQ (reference sequence). The CDR3 totals 18 residues. Here the CDR3 DNA reads TGTGCTAGCAGCTCTAGGGGGACTAGGGACCCGGAACAAGAGACCCAGTACTTC. This sequence encodes CASSSRGTRDPEQETQYF.

This chain uses TRBV19 with TRBJ2-7; TRBD2 matches 11 bases. The CDR3 runs 15 residues. Germline CDR1 is LNHDA and CDR2 is SQIVND (reference sequence). The V and J ends lost 2 bases and 5 bases, in that order; junction bases with no gene match: 5. The DNA for the CDR3 is TGTGCCAGTAGTATAACTAGCGGGAGCATCAACGAGCAGTACTTC. As protein: CASSITSGSINEQYF.

This clone showed up just once. The V and J genes are TRBV6-6 and TRBJ1-1; 9 nucleotides agree with TRBD1. V trimming: 4 bases; J trimming: 2 bases; junction bases outside the gene matches: 5. Per germline, CDR1 MNHNY and CDR2 SVGAGI (reference sequence). The CDR3 extends over 15 amino acids. The chain's CDR3 is CASSFGTGINTEAFF. The CDR3 coding sequence is TGTGCCAGCAGTTTCGGGACAGGGATTAACACTGAAGCTTTCTTT.

The rearrangement uses TRBV7-2 and TRBJ2-5; no clear D. The CDR3 has 13 residues. CDR1 and CDR2 from the germline V gene are SGHTA and FQGNSA. Trimming took off 8 bases at V and 6 bases at J, with 16 bases between the two ends. In nucleotides, the CDR3 is TGTGCCAGCCGCGAAGCGTCGGCGAAGACCCAGTACTTC. This gives the protein CASREASAKTQYF.

V usage is TRBV6-1 and J usage is TRBJ2-1, with D uncertain. The CDR3 totals 13 residues. CDR1 and CDR2 (germline): MNHNS, SASEGT. With 5 bases removed from V and 7 bases from J, the gap between germline ends came to 12 bases. CDR3 region: CASSPQTRNEQFF. For the CDR3, the DNA is TGTGCCAGCAGTCCCCAGACGAGGAATGAGCAGTTCTTC.

The CDR3 loop reads CAWRSEPDEKLFF. CDR3 DNA sequence: TGTGCCTGGAGATCGGAACCGGATGAAAAACTGTTTTTT. The gene calls are TRBV30 and TRBJ1-4; D unresolved. V was shortened by 3 bases and J by 6 bases, with 11 bases between the two germline ends. Germline CDR1 reads GTSNPN; CDR2 reads SVGIG (reference sequence). This CDR3 spans 13 amino acids.

V usage is TRBV19 and J usage is TRBJ2-5, with D unclear. Germline CDR1 is LNHDA and CDR2 is SQIVND (reference sequence). V lost 3 bases and J 0 bases, leaving 5 bases between the germline ends. The CDR3 contains 13 residues. CDR3 nucleotide sequence: TGTGCCAGTAGTATTGCGTACCAAGAGACCCAGTACTTC. Protein sequence: CASSIAYQETQYF.

In its sample, this clone ranks as medium-sized (0.01 to 0.1%). The chain has TRBV25-1 and TRBJ1-1, with TRBD1 matching over 7 bases. J gave up 0 bases and V 6 bases, and 10 bases lay outside the gene matches. The germline V gene encodes CDR1 MGHDK and CDR2 SYGVNS. The CDR3 spans 16 residues. For the CDR3, the DNA is TGTGCCAGCAGACTAGGGCTGACAGGGATGAACACTGAAGCTTTCTTT. Protein product: CASRLGLTGMNTEAFF.

The chain combines TRBV2 with TRBJ2-1, with D possibly matching TRBD1 (6 bases). The V gene's germline CDR1 is SNHLY and CDR2 FYNNEI. The CDR3 is 13 residues long. Trimming stripped 4 bases from V and 9 bases from J, with 13 bases between. This CDR3 is CASSGTEGAEQFF. CDR3 nucleotide sequence: TGTGCCAGCAGTGGGACAGAGGGAGCTGAGCAGTTCTTC.

The chain is built from TRBV30 and TRBJ2-1, with 10 nucleotides matching TRBD2. The CDR3 covers 14 residues. Germline CDR1 and CDR2: GTSNPN and SVGIG (reference sequence). CDR3: CAWAGLAGVNEQFF. CDR3 nucleotide sequence: TGTGCGTGGGCTGGGCTAGCGGGAGTTAATGAGCAGTTCTTC.

The chain is built from TRBV5-6 and TRBJ1-1; 7 bases agree with TRBD1. Unmatched junction bases numbered 6, after V lost 4 bases and J lost 6 bases. Germline V lookup: CDR1 SGHDT, CDR2 YYEEEE. This CDR3 has 13 amino acids. CDR3 coding DNA: TGTGCCAGCAGCGGACGACAGGGCCCTGAAGCTTTCTTT. This encodes CASSGRQGPEAFF. Full variable domain (missing parts from reference TRBV5-6 and TRBJ1-1): DAGVTQSPTHLIKTRGQQVTLRCSPKSGHDTVSWYQQALGQGPQFIFQYYEEEERQRGNFPDRFSGHQFPNYSSELNVNALLLGDSALYLCASSGRQGPEAFFGQGTRLTVV.

V and J are TRBV5-8 and TRBJ2-4, with D possibly called TRBD1 or TRBD2 (5 bases each). The CDR3 runs to 14 residues. Germline V lookup: CDR1 SGHTS, CDR2 YDEGEE. V lost 10 bases and J 0 bases, leaving 14 bases between the germline ends. This chain's CDR3 is CAGARDLAKNIQYF. CDR3 DNA: TGTGCCGGGGCCCGGGACCTAGCCAAAAACATTCAGTACTTC.

This clone was seen a few times. The CDR3 is CASSLAGGPTEQFF. The CDR3 DNA reads as TGTGCCAGCAGCTTAGCGGGAGGGCCGACTGAGCAGTTCTTC. The V call is TRBV7-2, the J call TRBJ2-1; 7 nucleotides match TRBD2. The CDR3 totals 14 residues. The V segment lost 0 bases and the J segment 9 bases; nucleotides outside the gene matches: 5. Germline V gene data show CDR1 as SGHTA and CDR2 as FQGNSA. Full variable domain (outside the CDR3, taken from reference TRBV7-2 and TRBJ2-1): GAGVSQSPSNKVTEKGKDVELRCDPISGHTALYWYRQSLGQGLEFLIYFQGNSAPDKSGLPSDRFSAERTGGSVSTLTIQRTQQEDSAVYLCASSLAGGPTEQFFGPGTRLTVL.

Regarding this clone: Within the sample, other DNA sequences also encode this same CDR3. The chain employs TRBV30 and TRBJ1-2; no reliable D call. With 1 base removed from V and 4 bases from J, the gap between germline ends came to 10 bases. This CDR3 comprises 13 residues. Germline CDR1 and CDR2: GTSNPN and SVGIG (reference sequence). The CDR3 coding sequence is TGTGCCTGGAGTGATGGAGCTGGCTATGGCTACACCTTC. This gives the protein CAWSDGAGYGYTF.

The V gene is TRBV6-5, the J gene TRBJ1-2; 9 bases are a match to TRBD1. The CDR3 contains 13 residues. The J segment lost 8 bases and the V segment lost 6 bases, leaving 7 bases of the junction unmatched. From germline, CDR1 is MNHEY and CDR2 SVGAGI. CDR3 bases: TGTGCCAGCAGACCCCGACAGGGGGAGGGCTACACCTTC. Translation gives CASRPRQGEGYTF.

This clone was seen only a few times. The chain joins TRBV12-5 to TRBJ1-3; D unresolved. The length of the CDR3 is 11 residues. The germline V gene encodes CDR1 LGHNT and CDR2 FRNRAP. The V and J ends lost 0 bases and 6 bases respectively, with 0 bases between them. The CDR3 nucleotides are TGTGCTAGTGGTTTGGTAAACACCATATATTTT. Translated, it gives CASGLVNTIYF.

This chain connects TRBV5-1 to TRBJ2-2, with D possibly TRBD1 on 6 matching bases. The CDR3 spans 16 residues. V lost 1 base, J lost 4 bases, and 14 bases lay in between. The germline V gene encodes CDR1 SGHRS and CDR2 YFSETQ. The CDR3 DNA reads TGCGCCAGCAGCTTGCAATCCCAGGGGAGCACCGGGGAGCTGTTTTTT. Protein: CASSLQSQGSTGELFF.

The chain carries TRBV12-5 and TRBJ2-5; D not resolved. This CDR3 has 13 amino acids. CDR1 is LGHNT and CDR2 is FRNRAP in the germline V gene. Trimming removed 0 bases at V and 4 bases at J, with 6 bases between. CDR3 protein: CASGLVERETQYF. The CDR3 DNA follows: TGTGCTAGTGGTTTGGTAGAAAGAGAGACCCAGTACTTC.

This clone was seen just once. The rearrangement uses TRBV14 and TRBJ2-7; TRBD2 is a possible D gene (6 bases). The CDR3 is made up of 11 amino acids. Germline V gene lookup returns CDR1 SGHDN and CDR2 FVKESK. The germline V and J ends were trimmed by 3 bases and 8 bases, with 8 bases remaining between them. The CDR3 sequence is CASSQGGQQYF. Here the CDR3 DNA reads TGTGCCAGCAGCCAGGGGGGACAGCAGTACTTC.

This clone occurred once. The rearrangement uses TRBV14 and TRBJ2-7; 7 positions agree with TRBD1. The V gene end was trimmed by 3 bases and the J gene end by 7 bases; junction bases not matched to a gene: 9. The germline V gene encodes CDR1 SGHDN and CDR2 FVKESK. The CDR3 totals 14 residues. CDR3 sequence (DNA): TGTGCCAGCAGCCATGGACAGGTCGCGGAGGAGCAGTACTTC. Amino acid sequence: CASSHGQVAEEQYF.

The gene calls are TRBV7-9 and TRBJ1-2; no clear D. Germline V CDR1 and CDR2: SEHNR, FQNEAQ (reference sequence). CDR3 size: 14 residues. V lost 5 bases, J lost 8 bases, and 18 bases lay in between. CDR3 DNA sequence: TGTGCCAGCAGCCCCCAACTGGGCACCTGGGGCTACACCTTC. Its protein product is CASSPQLGTWGYTF.

The chain employs TRBV5-1 and TRBJ2-5; the D call may be TRBD1 or TRBD2 (6 bases each). Germline CDR1 is SGHRS and CDR2 is YFSETQ. Between the trimmed V and J ends, which lost 4 bases and 1 base, there was a span of 11 bases. This CDR3 region has 14 residues. The CDR3 sequence is CASSQTGAQETQYF. The CDR3 coding sequence is TGCGCCAGCAGCCAGACGGGGGCCCAAGAGACCCAGTACTTC.